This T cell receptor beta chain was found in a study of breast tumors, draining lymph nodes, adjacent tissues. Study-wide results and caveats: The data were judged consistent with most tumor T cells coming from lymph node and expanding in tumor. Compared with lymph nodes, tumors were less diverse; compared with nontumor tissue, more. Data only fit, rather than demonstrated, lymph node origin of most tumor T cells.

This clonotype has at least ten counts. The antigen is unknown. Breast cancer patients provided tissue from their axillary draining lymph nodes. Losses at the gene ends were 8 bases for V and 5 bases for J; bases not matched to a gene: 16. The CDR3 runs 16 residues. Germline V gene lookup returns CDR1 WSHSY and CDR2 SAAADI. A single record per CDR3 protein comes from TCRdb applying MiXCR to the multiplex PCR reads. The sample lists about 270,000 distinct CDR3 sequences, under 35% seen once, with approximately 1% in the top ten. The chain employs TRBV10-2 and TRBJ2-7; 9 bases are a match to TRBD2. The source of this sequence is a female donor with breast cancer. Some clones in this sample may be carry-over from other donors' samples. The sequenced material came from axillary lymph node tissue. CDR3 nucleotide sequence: TGCGCCAGCCGGAAGAGGAAGGCGGGAGGGCGGGACGAGCAGTACTTC. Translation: CASRKRKAGGRDEQYF.